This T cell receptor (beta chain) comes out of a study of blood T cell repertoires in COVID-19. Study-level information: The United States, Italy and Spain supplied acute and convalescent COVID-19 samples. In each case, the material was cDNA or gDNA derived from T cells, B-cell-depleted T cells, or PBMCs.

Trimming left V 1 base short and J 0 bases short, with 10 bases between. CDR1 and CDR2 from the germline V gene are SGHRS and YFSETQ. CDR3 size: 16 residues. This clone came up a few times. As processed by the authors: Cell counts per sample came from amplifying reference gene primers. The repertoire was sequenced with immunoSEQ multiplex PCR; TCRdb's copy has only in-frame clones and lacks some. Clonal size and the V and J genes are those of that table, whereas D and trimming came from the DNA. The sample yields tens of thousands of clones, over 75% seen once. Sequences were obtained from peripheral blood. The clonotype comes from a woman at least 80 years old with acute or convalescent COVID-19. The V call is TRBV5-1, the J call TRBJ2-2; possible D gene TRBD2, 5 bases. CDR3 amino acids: CASSLTPGTNTGELFF. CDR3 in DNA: TGCGCCAGCAGCTTGACGCCGGGAACGAACACCGGGGAGCTGTTTTTT.